Sequencing of this T cell receptor (beta chain) was carried out in a study of control samples from healthy donors and cancer patients. Generated by immunoSEQ multiplex PCR, the TCRdb table keeps only in-frame clones and is missing some. The repertoire holds 60,000 to 75,000 clones, with almost 85% as singletons. V was shortened by 3 bases and J by 2 bases, with 11 bases between the two germline ends. Germline-derived CDR1 and CDR2 are KGHSH and LQKENI. This CDR3 has 14 amino acids. V gene TRBV18 combines with J gene TRBJ2-7; no clear D gene. This TCR was sampled from a man aged 40-50 years in good health. Input material: blood. The CDR3 region is CASSPNPDTYEQYF. CDR3 in DNA: TGTGCCAGCTCACCGAACCCCGATACCTACGAGCAGTACTTC.